The 31 T cell receptor beta chains below all came from one sample that was sequenced in a study of CD8 T cells in Susac syndrome. An amount of RNA that ranged from about 0.45 to 1 ug was reverse transcribed with random hexamers. TCRdb itself ran the immunoSEQ multiplex PCR reads through MiXCR, one entry per CDR3 protein. Here the sample spans 200,000 or so distinct CDR3 sequences, roughly 95% being singletons. Sequencing was performed on CD4+ T cells from PBMCs. All receptors come from a human donor with multiple sclerosis.

The gene calls are TRBV29-1 and TRBJ1-2; 7 nucleotides match TRBD1. Germline V gene lookup returns CDR1 SQVTM and CDR2 ANQGSEA. V shed 7 bases and J 3 bases; nucleotides not matched to a gene: 11. The length of the CDR3 is 14 residues. Here the CDR3 DNA reads TGCAGCGCCCCCCTCGCCGGGACAGACTATGGCTACACCTTC. It encodes CSAPLAGTDYGYTF.

The chain is built from TRBV27 and TRBJ1-6; possible D gene TRBD1, 5 bases. Trimming stripped 4 bases from V and 7 bases from J, with 23 bases between. The CDR3 is 18 amino acids. Germline V lookup: CDR1 MNHEY, CDR2 SMNVEV (reference sequence). The CDR3 region is CASSSRARGPRLNSPLHF. In DNA, the CDR3 is TGTGCCAGCAGTTCGAGGGCAAGGGGCCCAAGACTCAATTCACCCCTCCACTTT.

The chain has TRBV7-6 and TRBJ1-1, with D maybe TRBD1 (5 bases). The CDR3 is made up of 16 amino acids. V gave up 3 bases and J gave up 4 bases, with 18 bases separating them. CDR1 and CDR2 from the germline V gene are SGHVS and FNYEAQ. CDR3 in DNA: TGTGCCAGCAGCTTCCCTCGAACCCAGCAGGGCACTGAAGCTTTCTTT. Residues: CASSFPRTQQGTEAFF.

This chain links TRBV5-1 with TRBJ1-1; 9 bases align to TRBD1. Germline CDR1 is SGHRS and CDR2 is YFSETQ. CDR3 length: 15 amino acids. J was trimmed by 6 bases and V by 5 bases; bases with no gene match: 11. The CDR3 nucleotides read TGCGCCAGCAGTTCCACCGGGACAGGGACCCCTGAAGCTTTCTTT. It specifies CASSSTGTGTPEAFF.

The chain uses TRBV20-1 and TRBJ1-4, with TRBD1 identical over 7 bases. V shed 6 bases, J shed 12 bases, and the junction held 7 bases outside the gene matches. The CDR3 runs 11 residues. Germline V gives CDR1 DFQATT, CDR2 SNEGSKA (reference sequence). The CDR3 region has the DNA TGCAGTGCCACGACAGGGATGGAACTGTTTTTT. This sequence encodes CSATTGMELFF.

V gene TRBV27 combines with J gene TRBJ2-1, with 9 bases aligning to TRBD1. V shed 4 bases and J 2 bases; nucleotides not matched to a gene: 3. Germline values: CDR1 MNHEY, CDR2 SMNVEV (reference sequence). This CDR3 spans 15 amino acids. CDR3: CASSSDRGAYNEQFF. Here the CDR3 DNA reads TGTGCCAGCAGTTCTGACAGGGGGGCCTACAATGAGCAGTTCTTC.

This clonotype was seen a single time. The gene calls are TRBV14 and TRBJ2-3, with D perhaps TRBD2 (7 bases). V lost 1 base and J 1 base, leaving 24 bases between the germline ends. The CDR3 runs 20 residues. Germline V gives CDR1 SGHDN, CDR2 FVKESK. The CDR3 loop is CASSQGGGGTGRFRTDTQYF. CDR3 nucleotides: TGTGCCAGCAGCCAAGGGGGGGGCGGGACCGGTCGGTTCCGCACAGATACGCAGTATTTT.

The rearrangement uses TRBV18 and TRBJ1-2; D remains unclear. The CDR3 sequence is 14 residues long. V gave up 2 bases and J gave up 8 bases, with 15 bases separating them. Germline CDR1 KGHSH, CDR2 LQKENI. The CDR3 reads CASSPEAGVGGYTF. In DNA form, the CDR3 reads TGTGCCAGCTCACCAGAAGCCGGGGTGGGCGGCTACACCTTC.

V and J are TRBV7-2 and TRBJ1-6; D is ambiguous. Germline CDR1 is SGHTA and CDR2 is FQGNSA. This CDR3 comprises 16 residues. The V gene lost 7 bases and the J gene lost 0 bases, with 13 bases spanning the gap. The CDR3 spells CASNSGASSYNSPLHF. DNA of the CDR3: TGTGCCAGCAACTCAGGTGCCAGCTCCTATAATTCACCCCTCCACTTT.

The CDR3 spells CASSQDSPQGRQETQYF. The CDR3 DNA sequence: TGTGCCAGCAGCCAAGATTCCCCCCAGGGAAGGCAAGAGACCCAGTACTTC. The rearrangement joins TRBV4-2 to TRBJ2-5, with a possible D match to TRBD1 (5 bases). There are 17 residues in the CDR3. From germline, CDR1 is LGHNA and CDR2 YNFKEQ. Trimming took 0 bases from V and 2 from J, leaving 16 bases between them.

The chain has TRBV5-1 and TRBJ1-6, with a possible D match to TRBD1 (6 bases). Between the trimmed V and J ends, which lost 2 bases and 8 bases, there was a span of 14 bases. The germline gives CDR1 SGHRS, CDR2 YFSETQ. The CDR3 loop spans 15 amino acids. For the CDR3, the DNA is TGCGCCAGCAGCTTCCAGACAGGTTATGATTCACCCCTCCACTTT. This translates into CASSFQTGYDSPLHF.

The DNA for the CDR3 is TGCGCCAGCAGCCAAGTGGAGGGGACAGATACGCAGTATTTT. Residues: CASSQVEGTDTQYF. This chain uses TRBV4-1 with TRBJ2-3; tentatively, D is TRBD2 (6 bases). Trimming stripped 1 base from V and 3 bases from J, with 8 bases between. This CDR3 comprises 14 residues. Germline-derived CDR1 and CDR2 are MGHRA and YSYEKL.

The chain employs TRBV20-1 and TRBJ2-1, with 12 bases that match TRBD2. CDR3 length: 14 amino acids. From germline, CDR1 is DFQATT and CDR2 SNEGSKA (reference sequence). J was trimmed by 10 bases and V by 3 bases; bases with no gene match: 7. CDR3 residues: CSASPSGGGVEQFF. Here the CDR3 DNA reads TGCAGTGCTAGCCCTAGCGGGGGGGGCGTGGAGCAGTTCTTC.

The V gene is TRBV24-1, the J gene TRBJ1-5, with a weak D call TRBD1 (5 bases). With 10 bases removed from V and 3 bases from J, the gap between germline ends came to 15 bases. The CDR3 covers 14 residues. Germline V CDR1 and CDR2: KGHDR, SFDVKD. CDR3 nucleotides: TGTGCCACAGCTCGGGCGGGGCTCAATCAGCCCCAGCATTTT. Its protein product is CATARAGLNQPQHF.

V gene TRBV27 combines with J gene TRBJ2-1; D is unclear. The CDR3 is 14 amino acids. The V gene lost 0 bases and the J gene lost 6 bases, with 9 bases spanning the gap. Germline-derived CDR1 and CDR2 are MNHEY and SMNVEV (reference sequence). The CDR3 DNA follows: TGTGCCAGCAGTTTATCTCTCCGGTCCAATGAGCAGTTCTTC. This codes for CASSLSLRSNEQFF.

This clonotype was observed once. The gene calls are TRBV6-4 and TRBJ2-1; D not resolved. The CDR3 loop spans 13 amino acids. Germline V gene sequence: CDR1 MRHNA, CDR2 SNTAGT. V dropped 2 bases and J dropped 6 bases, with 8 bases sitting between them. CDR3 sequence: CASSDLQTNEQFF. In nucleotides, the CDR3 is TGTGCCAGCAGTGACCTTCAAACCAATGAGCAGTTCTTC.

The chain couples TRBV28 to TRBJ2-7; D unresolved. Germline assignment: CDR1 MDHEN and CDR2 SYDVKM. CDR3 length: 12 residues. V was cut by 7 bases and J by 4 bases, with 11 bases left in between. CDR3 loop: CASNGFRYEQYF. As DNA, the CDR3 is TGTGCCAGCAATGGTTTCCGTTACGAGCAGTACTTC. Full variable domain (outside the CDR3, taken from reference TRBV28 and TRBJ2-7): DVKVTQSSRYLVKRTGEKVFLECVQDMDHENMFWYRQDPGLGLRLIYFSYDVKMKEKGDIPEGYSVSREKKERFSLILESASTNQTSMYLCASNGFRYEQYFGPGTRLTVT.

The V and J genes are TRBV20-1 and TRBJ1-2, with no clear D. This CDR3 comprises 12 residues. Germline CDR1 and CDR2: DFQATT and SNEGSKA (reference sequence). V lost 0 bases, J lost 6 bases, and 8 bases lay in between. The DNA for the CDR3 is TGCAGTGCTAGAGACCCTGTCGATGGCTACACCTTC. Protein product: CSARDPVDGYTF.

V and J are TRBV29-1 and TRBJ2-3; D remains unclear. CDR1 and CDR2 from the germline V gene are SQVTM and ANQGSEA. This CDR3 is 14 amino acids long. V dropped 7 bases and J dropped 0 bases, with 14 bases sitting between them. Written as DNA, the CDR3 is TGCAGCGCCTGCGCGCGAACTAGCACAGATACGCAGTATTTT. Protein sequence: CSACARTSTDTQYF.

The chain carries TRBV4-3 and TRBJ1-2, with D maybe TRBD1 (5 bases). The germline V gene encodes CDR1 LGHNA and CDR2 YSLEER. The CDR3 totals 13 residues. The V gene lost 1 base and the J gene lost 4 bases, with 7 bases spanning the gap. The CDR3 here is CASSQGTFYGYTF. CDR3 DNA: TGCGCCAGCAGCCAAGGGACATTCTATGGCTACACCTTC.

The V gene is TRBV27, the J gene TRBJ2-5; possibly TRBD1 for D (6 bases). The CDR3 is 13 residues long. The V and J ends lost 3 bases and 5 bases respectively, with 10 bases between them. Germline V CDR1 and CDR2: MNHEY, SMNVEV (reference sequence). CDR3 sequence reads: CASSLQGRETQYF. CDR3 coding DNA: TGTGCCAGCAGTTTGCAGGGGCGGGAGACCCAGTACTTC.

V is TRBV3-1 and J is TRBJ1-1; D is unresolved. CDR1 LGHDT and CDR2 YNNKEL come from the germline V gene (reference sequence). Deletions cut 5 bases from V and 8 bases from J, with 12 bases between. The CDR3 has 12 amino acids. This CDR3 reads CASSSPGREAFF. CDR3 nucleotide sequence: TGTGCCAGCAGCTCTCCGGGCCGCGAAGCTTTCTTT.

The V and J genes are TRBV9 and TRBJ2-1, with D uncertain. Looked up from germline, CDR1 is SGDLS and CDR2 is YYNGEE. The V and J ends lost 0 bases and 0 bases respectively, with 10 bases between them. The CDR3 has 16 residues. This CDR3 reads CASSVESTASYNEQFF. In DNA form, the CDR3 reads TGTGCCAGCAGCGTAGAGTCGACTGCCTCCTACAATGAGCAGTTCTTC. Full variable domain (rest looked up from reference TRBV9 and TRBJ2-1): DSGVTQTPKHLITATGQRVTLRCSPRSGDLSVYWYQQSLDQGLQFLIQYYNGEERAKGNILERFSAQQFPDLHSELNLSSLELGDSALYFCASSVESTASYNEQFFGPGTRLTVL.

The chain couples TRBV12-5 to TRBJ1-5; 7 nucleotides agree with TRBD1. After removal of 1 base from V and 2 bases from J, the junction contained 2 bases not matched to a gene. Germline lookup yields CDR1 LGHNT and CDR2 FRNRAP. This CDR3 spans 15 amino acids. CDR3 protein: CASGLGDSRNQPQHF. CDR3 DNA sequence: TGTGCTAGTGGTTTGGGGGACAGCCGCAATCAGCCCCAGCATTTT. Using reference TRBV12-5 and TRBJ1-5 for the parts outside the CDR3, the full variable domain is DARVTQTPRHKVTEMGQEVTMRCQPILGHNTVFWYRQTMMQGLELLAYFRNRAPLDDSGMPKDRFSAEMPDATLATLKIQPSEPRDSAVYFCASGLGDSRNQPQHFGDGTRLSIL.

The chain couples TRBV7-9 to TRBJ1-6, with TRBD1 as a possible D gene (6 bases). Germline CDR1 is SEHNR and CDR2 is FQNEAQ (reference sequence). The V end was cut by 1 base, the J end by 7 bases, with 17 bases between. The length of the CDR3 is 17 residues. CDR3 amino acids: CASSLVEVGARNSPLHF. The CDR3 bases are TGTGCCAGCAGCTTAGTGGAGGTGGGGGCGAGGAATTCACCCCTCCACTTT. Full variable domain (missing parts from reference TRBV7-9 and TRBJ1-6): DTGVSQNPRHKITKRGQNVTFRCDPISEHNRLYWYRQTLGQGPEFLTYFQNEAQLEKSRLLSDRFSAERPKGSFSTLEIQRTEQGDSAMYLCASSLVEVGARNSPLHFGNGTRLTVT.

The chain is built from TRBV9 and TRBJ2-1; 7 bases agree with TRBD2. The germline V gene has CDR1 SGDLS and CDR2 YYNGEE. The CDR3 length is 13 residues. The V and J ends lost 3 bases and 9 bases, in that order; junction bases with no gene match: 6. As DNA, the CDR3 is TGTGCCAGCAGCGCTACTAGCGCGACTGAGCAGTTCTTC. This encodes CASSATSATEQFF. The full variable domain, rest sourced from reference TRBV9 and TRBJ2-1, is DSGVTQTPKHLITATGQRVTLRCSPRSGDLSVYWYQQSLDQGLQFLIQYYNGEERAKGNILERFSAQQFPDLHSELNLSSLELGDSALYFCASSATSATEQFFGPGTRLTVL.

The chain joins TRBV29-1 to TRBJ1-2, with 9 bases matching TRBD1. Germline V gives CDR1 SQVTM, CDR2 ANQGSEA. Losses at the gene ends were 7 bases for V and 6 bases for J; bases not matched to a gene: 21. This CDR3 is built from 17 residues. CDR3: CSARRPGQGIPLDGYTF. CDR3 in DNA: TGCAGCGCTCGACGTCCGGGACAGGGAATACCATTAGATGGCTACACCTTC.

This clonotype was found once. The rearrangement links TRBV23-1 to TRBJ1-5, with no clear D. TRBV23-1 qualifies as an ORF whose function is uncertain. The CDR3 runs to 14 residues. The V and J ends lost 4 bases and 5 bases respectively, with 12 bases between them. CDR3 sequence (DNA): TGCGCCAGCAGTCCAAGACTTGTGGATCAGCCCCAGCATTTT. It is translated as CASSPRLVDQPQHF.

The V and J genes are TRBV5-4 and TRBJ2-1; 12 nucleotides agree with TRBD1. V was pared by 4 bases and J by 7 bases, with 6 bases of the junction left unmatched. The V gene's germline CDR1 is SGHNT and CDR2 YYREEE (reference sequence). This CDR3 region has 15 residues. The CDR3 DNA reads as TGTGCCAGCAGCGCCCGGGACAGGGGGCTTAATGAGCAGTTCTTC. This gives the protein CASSARDRGLNEQFF.

The chain combines TRBV25-1 with TRBJ1-1, with 9 nucleotides matching TRBD1. V lost 6 bases, J lost 6 bases, and 8 bases stayed unmatched. The CDR3 is made up of 14 amino acids. Per the germline V gene, CDR1 is MGHDK and CDR2 is SYGVNS. The CDR3 reads CASRSPRQGAEAFF. CDR3 nucleotides: TGTGCCAGCAGATCTCCCCGACAGGGGGCTGAAGCTTTCTTT.

The chain recombines TRBV29-1 with TRBJ2-3, with 9 bases fitting TRBD2. J lost 2 bases, V lost 6 bases, and 9 bases had no gene match. The germline gives CDR1 SQVTM, CDR2 ANQGSEA. This CDR3 region has 15 residues. The CDR3 spells CSVKGVAGATDTQYF. The DNA for the CDR3 is TGCAGCGTCAAAGGGGTAGCGGGGGCCACAGATACGCAGTATTTT.